This TCR beta chain was recovered during a study of T cell responses to AZD1222 COVID-19 vaccine (dated by TCRdb to 2020 to 2022). Background on the whole study: Because spike-specific TCR depth and breadth did not differ between the two schedules, AZD1222 recipients who got a second dose at roughly 4 weeks were pooled with those who got a second dose at roughly 12 weeks. TCR sequencing was performed for about 250 trial participants, of whom 200 to 220 were given two doses of AZD1222 and about 25 were given two doses of MenACWY control vaccine. Enrollment into the trials was organized by age into subgroups of 18-55, 56-69 and 70-plus years, and those subgroups contained roughly 150, 30 and 60 TCR-sequenced participants, respectively. Study-level results and caveats: The 56-69-year group was small, and its depth increase did not reach significance, likely because of low power. Conclusions about previously exposed vaccinees were limited because only six AZD1222 recipients were SARS-CoV-2 seropositive at baseline. Participants were mostly white British, with more females than males. The authors suggested clonal diversity may have been underestimated. Because no day 14 peak-response samples were available, the repertoires could be characterized only after the peak T cell response. After two AZD1222 doses, spike-specific TCR breadth and depth were significantly higher than at day 0 and than in MenACWY recipients. The vaccine-associated CD4 TCRs covered the entire spike protein, and the dominant responses fell in regions 160-218 and 743-854. Epitopes outside the regions mutated in the B.1.351 and B.1.1.7 variants were reportedly recognized by nearly half of the unique spike-specific TCRs.

The CDR3 regions of human TCRbeta chains were subjected to immunosequencing. On the authors' methods: TCRs in the repertoires were matched against a reference library of SARS-CoV-2-specific TCRs that had been generated with the MIRA antigen-specificity platform. Breadth meant the fraction of unique TCRs that were SARS-CoV-2-associated, whereas depth meant the fraction of total T cells that were SARS-CoV-2-associated. Each spike-specific TCR was assigned to its reactive spike region and to a CD4 or CD8 class using the MIRA data. Log10-transformed breadth and depth values were compared by one-way ANOVA with Sidak's multiple comparisons tests. In its TCRdb copy, this immuneACCESS table keeps in-frame sequences only and misses some clones. Where compared with another copy, unresolved V genes explain less than half of these, and the others have no known cause. The V and J calls and clone size were taken over from that table, and D and trimming were inferred from the DNA. The sample has 95,000 to 150,000 clones on record, over 75% of them singletons. The ten largest clonotypes hold 1.2% of the sample.

With regard to this clone: This clone's antigen is unknown. No much larger clone is present one base from it, and per-base qualities are unavailable.

The time point label of this sample denotes: baseline before first vaccination. The vaccinee samples were drawn from two UK trials, COV001 and COV002, one of which was a single-blind randomized controlled phase 2/3 trial testing AZD1222 (ChAdOx1 nCoV-19) in healthy adults. For TCRbeta chain sequencing, PBMC samples were collected from trial participants at day 0 and at day 28 after the second dose. The CDR3 numbers 15 residues from cysteine through phenylalanine. The CDR3 DNA has 45 bases and is translated from base 1. V is cut by 0 bases and J by 4 bases, and the space between the germline ends is 11 bases. The CDR1 and CDR2 encoded by the germline V gene are MNHEY and SVGAGI.

This sequence originates from an adult in good health. Sample: peripheral blood, taken on day 0 of AZD1222 vaccination. The chain couples TRBV6-5 to TRBJ2-3; matching of 6 bases hints at TRBD2 as the D gene. The CDR3 is CASSYSAGFPDTQYF. The DNA reads TGTGCCAGCAGTTACTCTGCGGGGTTCCCAGATACGCAGTATTTT.